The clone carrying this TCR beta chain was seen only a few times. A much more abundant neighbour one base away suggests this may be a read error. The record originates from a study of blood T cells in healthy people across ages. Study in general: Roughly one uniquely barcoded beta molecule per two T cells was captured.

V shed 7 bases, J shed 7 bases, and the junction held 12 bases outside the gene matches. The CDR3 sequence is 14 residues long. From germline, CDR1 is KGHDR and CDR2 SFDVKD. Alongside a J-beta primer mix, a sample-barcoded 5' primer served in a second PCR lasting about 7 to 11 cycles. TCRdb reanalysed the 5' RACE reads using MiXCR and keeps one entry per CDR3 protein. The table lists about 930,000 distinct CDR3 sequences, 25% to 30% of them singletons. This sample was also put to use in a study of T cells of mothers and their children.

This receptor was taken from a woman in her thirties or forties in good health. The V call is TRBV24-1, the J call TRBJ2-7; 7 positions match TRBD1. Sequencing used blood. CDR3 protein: CATSFQGEYNEQYF. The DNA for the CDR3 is TGTGCCACCAGCTTTCAGGGGGAGTACAATGAGCAGTACTTC.